There are a few counts of the clone carrying this T cell receptor beta chain. CDR3 length equals 14 residues. V gave up 0 bases and J gave up 2 bases, with 9 bases separating them. Germline V gene lookup returns CDR1 SGHNT and CDR2 YYREEE (reference sequence). These data come from a study of molecular identifiers for immune sequencing clone quantification. One entry per CDR3 protein results from TCRdb running MiXCR on the PCR reads. The sample consists of about 640,000 distinct CDR3 sequences, just under 20% of them appearing once. The rearrangement uses TRBV5-4 and TRBJ2-7; D remains unclear. This TCR was recovered from a human donor in good health. Some libraries in this study had Jurkat cell RNA spiked in. The sequenced sample consisted of naive CD8+ T cells from blood, with Jurkat cell RNA spiked in. Subset defined: FACS-sorted CD8+CD4-CCR7+CD45RA+ naive T cells. The CDR3 reads CASSLGVDPYEQYF. In DNA form, the CDR3 reads TGTGCCAGCAGCTTGGGGGTGGACCCCTACGAGCAGTACTTC.